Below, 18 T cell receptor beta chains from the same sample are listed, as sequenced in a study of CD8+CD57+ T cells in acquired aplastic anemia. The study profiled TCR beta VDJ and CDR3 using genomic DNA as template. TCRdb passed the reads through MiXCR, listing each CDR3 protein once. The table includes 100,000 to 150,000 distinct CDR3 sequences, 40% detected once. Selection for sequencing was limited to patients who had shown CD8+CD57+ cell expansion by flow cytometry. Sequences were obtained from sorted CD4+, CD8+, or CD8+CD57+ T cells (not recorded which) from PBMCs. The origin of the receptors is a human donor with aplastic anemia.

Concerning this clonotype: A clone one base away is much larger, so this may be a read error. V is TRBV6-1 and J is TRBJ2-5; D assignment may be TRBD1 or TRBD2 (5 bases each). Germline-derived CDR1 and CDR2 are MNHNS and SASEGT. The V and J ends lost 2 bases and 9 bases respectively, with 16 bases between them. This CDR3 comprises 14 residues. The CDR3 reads CASSEWAGTEAQYF. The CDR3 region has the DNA TGTGCCAGCAGTGAATGGGCAGGGACCGAGGCCCAGTACTTC.

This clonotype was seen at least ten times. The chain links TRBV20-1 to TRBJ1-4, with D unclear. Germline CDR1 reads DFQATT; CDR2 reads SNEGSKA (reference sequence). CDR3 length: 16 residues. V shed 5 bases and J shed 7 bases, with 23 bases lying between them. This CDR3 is CSASRPRTMGSEKLFF. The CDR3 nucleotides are TGCAGTGCTTCTCGTCCCAGGACTATGGGGAGTGAAAAACTGTTTTTT.

The CDR3 loop is CASRLVPPQPQHF. The DNA of the CDR3 is TGTGCCAGCAGACTTGTCCCTCCCCAGCCCCAGCATTTT. The V and J genes are TRBV6-2 or TRBV6-3 and TRBJ1-5; D unresolved. Trimming left V 6 bases short and J 7 bases short, with 13 bases between. CDR1 is MNHEY and CDR2 is SVGEGT in the germline V gene. The CDR3 is made up of 13 amino acids.

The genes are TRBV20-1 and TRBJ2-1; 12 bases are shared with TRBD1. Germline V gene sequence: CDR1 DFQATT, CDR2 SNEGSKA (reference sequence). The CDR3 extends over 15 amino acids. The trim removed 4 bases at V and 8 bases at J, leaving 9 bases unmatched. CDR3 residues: CSATSGTGGEDEQFF. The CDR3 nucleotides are TGCAGTGCTACCTCCGGGACAGGGGGCGAAGATGAGCAGTTCTTC.

CDR3 region: CAISGHPNYGYTF. CDR3 DNA sequence: TGTGCCATCAGTGGCCATCCTAACTATGGCTACACCTTC. The genes are TRBV10-3 and TRBJ1-2, with no clear D. Trimming left V 4 bases short and J 0 bases short, with 6 bases between. The germline V gene encodes CDR1 ENHRY and CDR2 SYGVKD. This CDR3 contains 13 residues.

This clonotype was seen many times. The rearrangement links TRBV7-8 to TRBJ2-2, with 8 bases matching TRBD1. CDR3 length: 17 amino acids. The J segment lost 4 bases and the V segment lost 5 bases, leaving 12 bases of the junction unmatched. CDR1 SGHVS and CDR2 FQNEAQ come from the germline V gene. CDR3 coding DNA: TGTGCCAGCAGCCGCAGCAATAGACAGGGGAGCACCGGGGAGCTGTTTTTT. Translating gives CASSRSNRQGSTGELFF. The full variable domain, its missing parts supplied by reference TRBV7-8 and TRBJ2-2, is GAGVSQSPRYKVAKRGQDVALRCDPISGHVSLFWYQQALGQGPEFLTYFQNEAQLDKSGLPSDRFFAERPEGSVSTLKIQRTQQEDSAVYLCASSRSNRQGSTGELFFGEGSRLTVL.

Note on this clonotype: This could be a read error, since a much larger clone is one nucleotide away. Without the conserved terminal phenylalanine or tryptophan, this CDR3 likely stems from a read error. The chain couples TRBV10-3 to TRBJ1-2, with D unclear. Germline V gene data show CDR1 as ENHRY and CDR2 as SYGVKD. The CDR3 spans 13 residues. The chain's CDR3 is CASSYRASYGYTL. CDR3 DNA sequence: TGTGCCAGCAGTTACCGGGCCTCCTATGGCTACACCCTC.

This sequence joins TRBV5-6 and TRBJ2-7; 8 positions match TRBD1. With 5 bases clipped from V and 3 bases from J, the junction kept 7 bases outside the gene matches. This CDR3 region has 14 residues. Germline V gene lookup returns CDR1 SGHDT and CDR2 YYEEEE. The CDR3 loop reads CASSFGGQGYEQYF. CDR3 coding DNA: TGTGCCAGCAGTTTTGGCGGACAGGGCTACGAGCAGTACTTC.

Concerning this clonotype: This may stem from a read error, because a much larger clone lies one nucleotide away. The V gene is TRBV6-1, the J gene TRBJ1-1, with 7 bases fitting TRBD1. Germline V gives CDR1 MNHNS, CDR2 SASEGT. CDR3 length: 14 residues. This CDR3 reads CASGITGERLVASF. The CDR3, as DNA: TGTGCCAGCGGTATCACAGGGGAACGCCTCGTAGCTTCCTTT.

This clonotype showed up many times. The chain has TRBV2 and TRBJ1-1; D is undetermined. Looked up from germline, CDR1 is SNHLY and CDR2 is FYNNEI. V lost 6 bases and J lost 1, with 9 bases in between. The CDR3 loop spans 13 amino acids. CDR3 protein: CASRRRENTEAFF. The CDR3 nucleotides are TGTGCCAGCAGGAGACGGGAGAACACTGAAGCTTTCTTT.

The DNA for the CDR3 is TGTGCCAGCAGCCCAAGGGGGATACAAGAGACCCAGTACTTC. Amino acids: CASSPRGIQETQYF. The chain uses TRBV6-2 or TRBV6-3 and TRBJ2-5; possible D gene TRBD1, 6 bases. This CDR3 spans 14 amino acids. The V gene's germline CDR1 is MNHEY and CDR2 SVGEGT. V shed 6 bases and J shed 2 bases, with 13 bases lying between them.

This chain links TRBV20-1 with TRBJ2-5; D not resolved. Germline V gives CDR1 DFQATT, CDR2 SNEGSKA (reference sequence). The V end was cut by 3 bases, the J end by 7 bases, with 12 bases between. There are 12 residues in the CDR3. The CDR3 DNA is TGCAGTGCTAGTAAGGCCCCGACGACCCAGTACTTC. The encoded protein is CSASKAPTTQYF.

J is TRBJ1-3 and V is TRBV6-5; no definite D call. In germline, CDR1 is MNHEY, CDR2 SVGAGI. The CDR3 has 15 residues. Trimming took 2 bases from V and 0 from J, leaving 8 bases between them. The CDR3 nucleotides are TGTGCCAGCAGTTACGGAGGAGGCTCTGGAAACACCATATATTTT. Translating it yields CASSYGGGSGNTIYF.

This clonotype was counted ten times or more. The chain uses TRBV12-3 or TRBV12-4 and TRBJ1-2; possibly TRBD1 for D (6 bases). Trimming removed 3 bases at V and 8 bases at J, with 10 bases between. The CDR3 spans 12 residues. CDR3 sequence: CASSFNREGYTF. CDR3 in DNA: TGTGCCAGCAGTTTCAACAGGGAGGGCTACACCTTC.

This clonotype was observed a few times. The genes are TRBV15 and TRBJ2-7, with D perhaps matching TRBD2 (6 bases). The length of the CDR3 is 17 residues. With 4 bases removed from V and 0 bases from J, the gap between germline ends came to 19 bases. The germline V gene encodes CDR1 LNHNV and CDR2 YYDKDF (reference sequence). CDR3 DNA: TGTGCCACCAGCATAAAAAGGTGGGACTTGAACTCCTACGAGCAGTACTTC. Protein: CATSIKRWDLNSYEQYF. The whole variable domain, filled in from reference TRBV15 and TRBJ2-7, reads DAMVIQNPRYQVTQFGKPVTLSCSQTLNHNVMYWYQQKSSQAPKLLFHYYDKDFNNEADTPDNFQSRRPNTSFCFLDIRSPGLGDTAMYLCATSIKRWDLNSYEQYFGPGTRLTVT.

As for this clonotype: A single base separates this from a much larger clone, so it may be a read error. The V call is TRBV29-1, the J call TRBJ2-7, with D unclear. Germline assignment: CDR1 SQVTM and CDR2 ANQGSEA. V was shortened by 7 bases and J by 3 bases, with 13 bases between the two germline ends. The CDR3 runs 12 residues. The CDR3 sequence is CSGGGSNYEQYF. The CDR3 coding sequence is TGCAGCGGTGGTGGATCTAACTACGAGCAGTACTTC.

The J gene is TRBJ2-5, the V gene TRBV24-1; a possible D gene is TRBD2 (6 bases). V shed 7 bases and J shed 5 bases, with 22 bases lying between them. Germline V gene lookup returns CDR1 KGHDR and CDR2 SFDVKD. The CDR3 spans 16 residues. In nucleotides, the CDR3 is TGTGCCACCAGCCTATCGACAAGTTCAGGGAGGGAGACCCAGTACTTC. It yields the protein CATSLSTSSGRETQYF.

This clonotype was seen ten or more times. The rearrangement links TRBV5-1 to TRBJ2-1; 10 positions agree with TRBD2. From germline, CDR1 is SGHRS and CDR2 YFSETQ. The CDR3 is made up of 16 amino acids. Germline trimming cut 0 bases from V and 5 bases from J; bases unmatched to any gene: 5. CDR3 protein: CASSLVVAGGNNEQFF. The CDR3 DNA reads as TGCGCCAGCAGCTTGGTGGTAGCGGGGGGTAACAATGAGCAGTTCTTC.